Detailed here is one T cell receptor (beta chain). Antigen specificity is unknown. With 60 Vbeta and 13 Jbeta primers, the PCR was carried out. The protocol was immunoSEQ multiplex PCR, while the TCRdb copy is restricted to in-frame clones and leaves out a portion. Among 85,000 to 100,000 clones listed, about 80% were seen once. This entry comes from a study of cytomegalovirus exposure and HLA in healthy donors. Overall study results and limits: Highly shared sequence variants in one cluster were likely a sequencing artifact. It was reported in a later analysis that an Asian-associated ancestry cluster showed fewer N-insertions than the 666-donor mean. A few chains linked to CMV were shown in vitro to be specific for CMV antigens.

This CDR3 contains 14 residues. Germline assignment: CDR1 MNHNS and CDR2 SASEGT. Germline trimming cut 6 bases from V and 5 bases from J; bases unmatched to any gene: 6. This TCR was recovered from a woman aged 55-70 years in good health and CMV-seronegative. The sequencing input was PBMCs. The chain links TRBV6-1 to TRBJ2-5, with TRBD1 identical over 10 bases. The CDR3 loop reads CASRPDRGQETQYF. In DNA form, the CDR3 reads TGTGCCAGCAGACCTGACAGGGGGCAGGAGACCCAGTACTTC.